This TCR beta chain was retrieved from a study of CD8+ T cells in alopecia areata. Overall study results and limits: Mouse data revealed clearer TCR sharing than patient data did, a gap possibly tied to HLA. Alopecia totalis/universalis scalp especially showed more expanded CD8+ clones than normal scalp. Sequence data from scalp samples additionally include resident alphabeta T cells of normal skin.

Turning to this clone: The target antigen is unknown.

The CDR3 is 14 amino acids. V was pared by 1 base and J by 6 bases, with 10 bases between. The germline V gene encodes CDR1 SGHVS and CDR2 FNYEAQ. Isolated RNA was reverse transcribed into cDNA used as the sequencing template. Clones were sequenced by immunoSEQ multiplex PCR, and TCRdb holds only the in-frame ones, with some missing. The table records around 190,000 clones, roughly three fifths of them present only once. This chain connects TRBV7-6 to TRBJ2-1, with D perhaps matching TRBD1 or TRBD2 (6 bases each). The sequenced sample consisted of CD8+ T cells sorted from blood. This clonotype originated in a human donor in good health. In nucleotides, the CDR3 is TGTGCCAGCAGCTTAGAGGGGGGAGGCAATGAGCAGTTCTTC. This sequence encodes CASSLEGGGNEQFF.